These 2 T cell receptor beta chains originate from one sample sequenced in a study of T cell responses to AZD1222 COVID-19 vaccine. The table came from immunoSEQ multiplex PCR; TCRdb's copy has only in-frame clones and leaves some out. The table has fewer than 150,000 clones, around nine tenths seen once. The sample was peripheral blood, taken on day 0 of AZD1222 vaccination. These receptors originate from an adult in good health.

J is TRBJ2-1 and V is TRBV4-2; D is unclear. The CDR3 length is 13 residues. V shed 2 bases and J shed 8 bases, with 10 bases lying between them. The germline V gene encodes CDR1 LGHNA and CDR2 YNFKEQ. CDR3 in amino acids: CASSQPSSDEQFF. CDR3 nucleotides: TGTGCCAGCAGCCAACCCTCCTCCGATGAGCAGTTCTTC.

The chain employs TRBV6-5 and TRBJ1-5; D unclear. This CDR3 is 12 amino acids long. CDR1 is MNHEY, CDR2 SVGAGI, per germline. V gave up 6 bases and J gave up 8 bases, with 11 bases separating them. CDR3 sequence (DNA): TGTGCCAGCAGCACTAACGTTAAGCCCCAGCATTTT. Its translation is CASSTNVKPQHF.